This paragraph reports one T cell receptor beta chain. Here immunoSEQ multiplex PCR was the method, and the copy in TCRdb shows in-frame clones only, minus some. This table holds some 70,000 clones, more than 65% found once. The CDR3 covers 12 residues. Trimming took off 7 bases at V and 0 bases at J, with 8 bases between the two ends. Germline CDR1 and CDR2: SGHKS and YYEKEE (reference sequence). The data stem from a study of OX40 agonist ivuxolimab in advanced cancers. For the study at large: The drug used for patients, ivuxolimab, was an agonistic anti-OX40 (CD134) antibody.

The sequences come from CD4+ or CD8+ T cells sorted from blood, collected in a trial of the OX40 agonist ivuxolimab. The chain recombines TRBV5-5 with TRBJ2-7; D is uncertain. The clonotype originates from an adult with an advanced solid tumor such as melanoma, head and neck, liver or kidney cancer. CDR3 nucleotides: TGTGCCAGCGGATTCGGCTCCTACGAGCAGTACTTC. This encodes CASGFGSYEQYF.